This TCR beta chain emerged from a study of blood T cells in healthy people across ages. Points on this clonotype: What it binds is not known.

It was with a sample-barcoded 5' primer and a J-beta primer mix that a second PCR of about 7 to 12 cycles was run. MiXCR, run by TCRdb on the 5' RACE reads, gives a single entry per CDR3 protein. Of about 730,000 distinct CDR3 sequences in the sample, more than 40% are singletons; the top ten hold more than 20%. Study-wide results and caveats: Nothing was known about donor CMV status, and this possibly confounded expanded clonotype changes. Naive T cell percentage and TCR beta diversity correlated strongly.

The donors, healthy Caucasians from Russia, were aged about 6 to 95. The sequence was collected from a woman aged 60-70 years in good health. The sequenced sample was blood.

CDR3 residues: CSVGPSDGYTF. CDR3 nucleotides: TGCAGCGTTGGGCCCTCGGATGGCTACACCTTC. The chain couples TRBV29-1 to TRBJ1-2; D is ambiguous. V was shortened by 4 bases and J by 6 bases, with 9 bases between the two germline ends. CDR1 and CDR2 (germline): SQVTM, ANQGSEA. This CDR3 is 11 amino acids long.